This passage covers 18 T cell receptor beta chains from one sample sequenced in a study of blood T cell repertoires in COVID-19. Assay used: immunoSEQ multiplex PCR; TCRdb lists only in-frame clones, some missing. Of fewer than 350,000 clones detected, roughly nine tenths appear once; the ten largest clones hold 6% to 7%. The source material was PBMCs or T cells enriched from blood (not recorded which). The receptor set was obtained from a woman in her thirties or forties who had recovered from COVID-19.

Worth noting for this clone: The junction departs from germline at one end; a sequencing error may be responsible. The chain joins TRBV7-7 to TRBJ1-1, with D perhaps matching TRBD1 (5 bases). The germline gives CDR1 SSHAT, CDR2 FNYEAQ (reference sequence). The CDR3 length is 13 residues. CDR3 loop: CASSPGGFTEAFF. The CDR3, as DNA: TGTGCTAGCAGTCCCGGGGGGTTCACTGAAGCTTTCTTT.

This sequence joins TRBV3-1 (or the pseudogene TRBV3-2) and TRBJ2-2; perhaps TRBD2 as D (5 bases). Germline V gives CDR1 LGHDT, CDR2 YNNKEL (reference sequence). V gave up 2 bases and J gave up 7 bases, with 11 bases separating them. The CDR3 loop spans 14 amino acids. The CDR3 here is CASSQWETRGELFF. The CDR3 bases are TGTGCCAGCAGCCAATGGGAGACCCGCGGGGAGCTGTTTTTT.

The chain has TRBV9 and TRBJ2-1; D is possibly TRBD2 (6 bases). CDR1 and CDR2 (germline): SGDLS, YYNGEE. V dropped 4 bases and J dropped 1 base, with 12 bases sitting between them. This CDR3 has 15 amino acids. The CDR3 DNA reads as TGTGCCAGCAGCCTTCTAGCGTCTTCCTACAATGAGCAGTTCTTC. As protein: CASSLLASSYNEQFF. Full variable domain (rest looked up from reference TRBV9 and TRBJ2-1): DSGVTQTPKHLITATGQRVTLRCSPRSGDLSVYWYQQSLDQGLQFLIQYYNGEERAKGNILERFSAQQFPDLHSELNLSSLELGDSALYFCASSLLASSYNEQFFGPGTRLTVL.

In this sample, this clone turned up a few times. The rearrangement uses TRBV7-2 and TRBJ2-1; TRBD2 aligns across 12 bases. In germline, CDR1 is SGHTA, CDR2 FQGNSA. Germline trimming cut 5 bases from V and 3 bases from J; bases unmatched to any gene: 5. CDR3 length: 16 residues. In nucleotides, the CDR3 is TGTGCCAGCAGCCCACAGGGACTAGCGGGCTACAATGAGCAGTTCTTC. This translates into CASSPQGLAGYNEQFF.

The chain carries TRBV10-1 and TRBJ1-3; possible D gene TRBD1, 6 bases. The length of the CDR3 is 17 residues. Germline lookup yields CDR1 WNHNN and CDR2 SYGVQD (reference sequence). Trimming took off 6 bases at V and 0 bases at J, with 18 bases between the two ends. CDR3 nucleotides: TGCGCCAGCAGCTTAGGACAGCACCTAATCTCTGGAAACACCATATATTTT. Protein sequence: CASSLGQHLISGNTIYF.

The V gene is TRBV29-1, the J gene TRBJ2-1; D perhaps matches TRBD1 (7 bases). CDR1 is SQVTM, CDR2 ANQGSEA, per germline. The V gene lost 6 bases and the J gene lost 6 bases, with 27 bases spanning the gap. The CDR3 is 17 amino acids. Here the CDR3 DNA reads TGCAGCGTAAGCCGAGGAGGAGTAGCGCAGGGGGGCAATGAGCAGTTCTTC. Its translation is CSVSRGGVAQGGNEQFF.

The rearrangement uses TRBV9 and TRBJ2-6; a weak D match, TRBD1 (6 bases). Germline lookup yields CDR1 SGDLS and CDR2 YYNGEE. This CDR3 is built from 18 residues. V lost 0 bases to trimming and J lost 0 bases, with 13 bases between them. DNA for the CDR3: TGTGCCAGCAGCGTAGTGGGGACATTGGTCTCTGGGGCCAACGTCCTGACTTTC. This sequence encodes CASSVVGTLVSGANVLTF.

This chain uses TRBV5-1 with TRBJ1-2, with 7 bases matching TRBD1. Germline assignment: CDR1 SGHRS and CDR2 YFSETQ. This CDR3 is 15 amino acids long. J gave up 2 bases and V 4 bases, and 8 bases lay outside the gene matches. The CDR3 coding sequence is TGCGCCAGCAGCCGCGAGGGACAGACCAACTATGGCTACACCTTC. It encodes CASSREGQTNYGYTF.

The V call is TRBV18, the J call TRBJ1-6, with TRBD1 matching over 9 bases. Germline V gives CDR1 KGHSH, CDR2 LQKENI. Trimming took 6 bases from V and 9 from J; bases not matched to a gene: 6. This CDR3 contains 14 residues. Written as DNA, the CDR3 is TGTGCCAGCTCCGGGACAGGGCGGACTTCACCCCTCCACTTT. Protein sequence: CASSGTGRTSPLHF.

The CDR3 protein is CATSDPWTGHEQFF. The CDR3 bases are TGTGCCACCAGTGATCCCTGGACAGGGCATGAGCAGTTCTTC. This chain uses TRBV24-1 with TRBJ2-1; TRBD1 aligns across 8 bases. Germline CDR1 reads KGHDR; CDR2 reads SFDVKD. This CDR3 region has 14 residues. The V and J ends lost 3 bases and 8 bases, in that order; junction bases with no gene match: 5.

This clone was seen only a few times. The chain employs TRBV11-2 and TRBJ1-2; TRBD1 is a possible D gene (5 bases). CDR3 length equals 13 residues. Germline values: CDR1 SGHAT, CDR2 FQNNGV. Trimming pared 5 bases from V and 4 bases from J, leaving 11 bases between. The CDR3 loop reads CASSRQTSYGYTF. The DNA for the CDR3 is TGTGCCAGCAGCCGACAGACCTCCTATGGCTACACCTTC.

The chain uses TRBV18 and TRBJ2-3; 10 nucleotides match TRBD1. The ends lost 5 bases at V and 6 bases at J; junction bases unmatched: 8. CDR1 is KGHSH and CDR2 is LQKENI in the germline V gene. The CDR3 extends over 15 amino acids. CDR3: CASSAGTGVKDTQYF. DNA for the CDR3: TGTGCCAGCTCAGCCGGGACAGGGGTGAAGGATACGCAGTATTTT.

DNA for the CDR3: TGTGCCAGCAGCTTAGGATCAGGGCCTTGGGCAGATACGCAGTATTTT. Translated: CASSLGSGPWADTQYF. J is TRBJ2-3 and V is TRBV7-2; D may be TRBD1 (5 bases). V was clipped by 1 base and J by 4 bases, with 15 bases between them. The CDR3 is 16 amino acids. Germline V gives CDR1 SGHTA, CDR2 FQGNSA. The whole variable domain, remainder taken from reference TRBV7-2 and TRBJ2-3, is GAGVSQSPSNKVTEKGKDVELRCDPISGHTALYWYRQSLGQGLEFLIYFQGNSAPDKSGLPSDRFSAERTGGSVSTLTIQRTQQEDSAVYLCASSLGSGPWADTQYFGPGTRLTVL.

This rearrangement joins TRBV7-8 to TRBJ1-4; 8 nucleotides agree with TRBD1. Looked up from germline, CDR1 is SGHVS and CDR2 is FQNEAQ. Unmatched junction bases numbered 12, after V lost 4 bases and J lost 5 bases. This CDR3 is built from 17 residues. The CDR3 bases are TGTGCCAGCAGCTCCTCAATAGGACAGGGCACAAATGAAAAACTGTTTTTT. Translation: CASSSSIGQGTNEKLFF.

This chain uses TRBV19 with TRBJ2-7, with 9 bases lining up with TRBD1. Losses at the gene ends were 1 base for V and 4 bases for J; bases not matched to a gene: 5. Germline-derived CDR1 and CDR2 are LNHDA and SQIVND (reference sequence). CDR3 length: 15 residues. For the CDR3, the DNA is TGTGCCAGTAGTATAGTCGGACAGGGGAATTACGAGCAGTACTTC. Its protein product is CASSIVGQGNYEQYF.

This sequence joins TRBV9 and TRBJ2-1; 9 bases map to TRBD2. The length of the CDR3 is 15 residues. V lost 4 bases to trimming and J lost 10 bases; unmatched junction nucleotides: 12. CDR1 and CDR2 from the germline V gene are SGDLS and YYNGEE. As DNA, the CDR3 is TGTGCCAGCAGCATGGGGACTAGCCCCCTTAAGGAGCAGTTCTTC. It is translated as CASSMGTSPLKEQFF.

The chain recombines TRBV11-1 with TRBJ2-3; 8 bases line up with TRBD2. V shed 5 bases and J 1 base; nucleotides not matched to a gene: 5. The germline V gene encodes CDR1 SGHAT and CDR2 FQDESV (reference sequence). The CDR3 has 15 residues. The CDR3 nucleotides are TGTGCCAGCAGCCGCACGACTAGCGGCACAGATACGCAGTATTTT. This encodes CASSRTTSGTDTQYF.

V usage is TRBV18 and J usage is TRBJ2-3, with D unclear. Germline CDR1 is KGHSH and CDR2 is LQKENI. The CDR3 has 8 residues. The V end lost 11 bases, the J end lost 15 bases, and 12 bases lay between the germline ends. The CDR3 region has the DNA TGTGCCGGAGAAGGTGACTATTTT. This codes for CAGEGDYF.